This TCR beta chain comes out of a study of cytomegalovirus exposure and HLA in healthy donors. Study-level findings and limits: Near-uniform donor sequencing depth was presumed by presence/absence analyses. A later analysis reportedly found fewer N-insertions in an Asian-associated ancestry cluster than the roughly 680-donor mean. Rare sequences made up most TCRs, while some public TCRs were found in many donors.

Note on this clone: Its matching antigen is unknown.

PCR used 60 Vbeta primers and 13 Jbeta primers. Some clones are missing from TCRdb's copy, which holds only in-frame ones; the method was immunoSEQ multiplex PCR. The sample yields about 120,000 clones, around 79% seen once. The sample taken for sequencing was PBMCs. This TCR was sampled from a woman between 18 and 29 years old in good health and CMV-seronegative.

CDR3 nucleotides: TGTGCCAGTCAGTCCTACAATGAGCAGTTCTTC. Translating gives CASQSYNEQFF. The rearrangement links TRBV2 to TRBJ2-1, with D unresolved. Per germline, CDR1 SNHLY and CDR2 FYNNEI. The CDR3 spans 11 residues. V lost 9 bases and J 1 base, leaving 4 bases between the germline ends.